In this sample, the clone carrying this TCR beta chain turned up many times. Its antigen remains unknown. These data are taken from a study of naive and memory T cell subsets. The SP2 primer and nested alpha and beta constant region primers amplified ligated cDNA in four rounds. Alpha and beta constant region primers primed reverse transcription for blood and skin samples. TCRdb called the 5' RACE reads again in MiXCR, with one record for every CDR3 protein. The profile shows 55,000 to 70,000 distinct CDR3 sequences, approximately 7.2% of them singletons. Study-level results: This RNA-based method may be sensitive to activation-related transcript changes.

An oligonucleotide containing a UMI was ligated to the 3' end of TCR cDNA. Adult healthy volunteers gave 2.5 ml peripheral blood for whole-blood RNA. Reverse transcription used DNase-treated unsorted total RNA, aiming for roughly 1 to 1000 ng. The length of the CDR3 is 13 residues. V lost 4 bases and J lost 3, with 11 bases in between. CDR1 is SGHRS and CDR2 is YFSETQ in the germline V gene. The rearrangement uses TRBV5-1 and TRBJ2-7, with D perhaps assigned TRBD1 or TRBD2 (5 bases each). The sequence was collected from a male donor in good health. The CDR3 reads CASSRDGRYEQYF. CDR3 in DNA: TGCGCCAGCAGCAGGGACGGCCGCTACGAGCAGTACTTC. Filled out from reference TRBV5-1 and TRBJ2-7, the complete variable domain reads KAGVTQTPRYLIKTRGQQVTLSCSPISGHRSVSWYQQTPGQGLQFLFEYFSETQRNKGNFPGRFSGRQFSNSRSEMNVSTLELGDSALYLCASSRDGRYEQYFGPGTRLTVT.